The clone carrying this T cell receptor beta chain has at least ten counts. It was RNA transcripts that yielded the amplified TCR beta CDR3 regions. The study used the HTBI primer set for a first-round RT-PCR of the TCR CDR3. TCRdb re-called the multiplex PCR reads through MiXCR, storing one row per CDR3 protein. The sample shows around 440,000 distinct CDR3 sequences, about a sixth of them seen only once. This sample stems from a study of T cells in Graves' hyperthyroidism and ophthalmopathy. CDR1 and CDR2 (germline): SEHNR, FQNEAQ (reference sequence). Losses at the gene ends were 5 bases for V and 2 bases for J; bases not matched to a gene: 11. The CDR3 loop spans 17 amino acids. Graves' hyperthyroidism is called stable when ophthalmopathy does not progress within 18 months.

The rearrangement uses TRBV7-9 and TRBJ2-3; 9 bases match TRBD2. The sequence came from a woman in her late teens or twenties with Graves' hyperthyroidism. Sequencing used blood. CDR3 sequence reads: CASSRLRVAGDTDTQYF. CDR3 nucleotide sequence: TGTGCCAGCAGCCGGCTTCGGGTAGCGGGAGACACAGATACGCAGTATTTT.